The sequence of this T cell receptor beta chain was determined in a study of cytomegalovirus exposure and HLA in healthy donors. Trimming took 6 bases from V and 0 from J, leaving 10 bases between them. CDR3 length: 14 residues. From germline, CDR1 is MNHEY and CDR2 SVGAGI. Study results and limitations: It was fewer than 200 TCR beta chains that were listed as cytomegalovirus-associated. In vitro data verified a few CMV-associated chains as specific for CMV antigens.

Some clones are missing from TCRdb's copy, which holds only in-frame ones; the method was immunoSEQ multiplex PCR. The data hold some 170,000 clones, with less than 90% observed a single time. As to this clone: Its antigen is undetermined. Other DNA sequences in the same sample also yield this CDR3.

This sequence joins TRBV6-5 and TRBJ2-3; D tentatively reads TRBD1 or TRBD2 (5 bases each). The specimen sequenced was PBMCs. The source is a woman in her twenties or thirties in good health and CMV-seronegative. This CDR3 is CASSRGGSTDTQYF. The CDR3 DNA follows: TGTGCCAGCAGCCGGGGCGGGAGCACAGATACGCAGTATTTT.